This T cell receptor (beta chain) was obtained from a study of CD8+ T cells in alopecia areata. Study-level background: Treated individuals took tofacitinib by mouth, 5 to 10 mg twice daily. Study outcomes and limitations: One nonresponder makes the tie between baseline CD8+ expansion and response uncertain. Among the top 100, expanded CD8+ clones were significantly decreased by tofacitinib, as was scalp clonality.

Trimming stripped 5 bases from V and 5 bases from J, with 15 bases between. There are 14 residues in the CDR3. Germline CDR1 and CDR2: SEHNR and FQNEAQ (reference sequence). This sample's treatment: oral pan-JAK inhibitor, 5-10 mg twice daily. Lesional scalp tissue (obtained by punch biopsy) and peripheral blood were collected from alopecia areata patients. This clone has only one observation. The antigen is undetermined. Isolated RNA was reverse transcribed into cDNA used as the sequencing template. Profiled with immunoSEQ multiplex PCR; TCRdb holds only in-frame clones, not every one. The sample includes some 170,000 clones, roughly 58% of them seen just once.

The gene calls are TRBV7-9 and TRBJ2-5; D may match TRBD1 or TRBD2 (6 bases each). The starting material was CD4+ T cells sorted from blood, obtained between weeks 55 and 70, from a patient treated with tofacitinib. This clonotype was sampled from a human donor with alopecia areata. For the CDR3, the DNA is TGTGCCAGCAGCCCCTCAGGGGCGGGGGAGACCCAGTACTTC. It translates to CASSPSGAGETQYF.